A single sample gave rise to the 5 T cell receptor beta chains below, sequenced in a study of blood T cell repertoires in COVID-19. Libraries were prepared by immunoSEQ multiplex PCR; TCRdb keeps only in-frame clonotypes and omits some of them. Of about 200,000 clones listed, 90% to 95% are singletons. Sequencing used peripheral blood. The receptors shown here come from a young man with acute or convalescent COVID-19.

Regarding this clone: At the DNA level, this CDR3 is encoded by other sequences in the same sample as well. The J gene is TRBJ2-7, the V gene TRBV10-1, with 11 bases that match TRBD1. Germline loops: CDR1 WNHNN, CDR2 SYGVQD (reference sequence). The CDR3 spans 14 residues. After removal of 11 bases from V and 2 bases from J, the junction contained 8 bases not matched to a gene. CDR3 sequence: CASSKGQGAYEQYF. The CDR3 nucleotides are TGCGCCTCCTCAAAGGGACAGGGGGCCTACGAGCAGTACTTC.

J is TRBJ1-1 and V is TRBV3-1 (or the pseudogene TRBV3-2); TRBD1 aligns across 7 bases. CDR1 is LGHDT and CDR2 is YNNKEL in the germline V gene (reference sequence). The J segment lost 0 bases and the V segment lost 2 bases, leaving 12 bases of the junction unmatched. CDR3 length: 18 residues. Here the CDR3 DNA reads TGTGCCAGCAGCCAATCCCCAGGGGGTGAGGGGATGAACACTGAAGCTTTCTTT. Its translation is CASSQSPGGEGMNTEAFF.

V and J are TRBV19 and TRBJ1-1; D is unclear. The CDR3 spans 13 residues. Germline lookup yields CDR1 LNHDA and CDR2 SQIVND (reference sequence). Trimming left V 3 bases short and J 8 bases short, with 13 bases between. This CDR3 reads CASSIYPSVEAFF. Here the CDR3 DNA reads TGTGCCAGTAGTATTTACCCCTCGGTCGAAGCTTTCTTT.

The V gene is TRBV20-1, the J gene TRBJ1-1; the match to TRBD1 covers 7 bases. CDR1 and CDR2 (germline): DFQATT, SNEGSKA (reference sequence). Trimming at V came to 7 bases and at J to 11 bases, leaving 10 bases not matched to a gene. The CDR3 length is 11 residues. The CDR3, as DNA: TGCAGTGGGAAAAGACAGGGCAACGCTTTCTTT. This gives the protein CSGKRQGNAFF.

The chain combines TRBV18 with TRBJ2-2, with TRBD1 as a possible D gene (6 bases). Trimming shortened V by 3 bases and J by 5 bases, and 16 bases separated the two germline ends. CDR1 is KGHSH and CDR2 is LQKENI in the germline V gene. CDR3 length equals 16 residues. The CDR3: CASSPDGTLTTGELFF. For the CDR3, the DNA is TGTGCCAGCTCACCGGATGGGACATTAACTACCGGGGAGCTGTTTTTT.